This T cell receptor beta chain was sequenced during a study of OX40 agonist ivuxolimab in advanced cancers. Study-level background: Subjects had a mean age of roughly 60 years, with a range of 23 to 79; less than 90% were male. One patient with hepatocellular carcinoma and two with cutaneous melanoma, three in all, had partial responses. Study-wide results and caveats: Expanded peripheral T-cell antigen specificity went undetermined.

Comments on this clone: Its antigen remains unidentified.

The germline V gene encodes CDR1 SQVTM and CDR2 ANQGSEA. This CDR3 has 12 residues. Trimming left V 7 bases short and J 3 bases short, with 13 bases between. Measured with immunoSEQ multiplex PCR; TCRdb has only the in-frame clones, and not every one. The data show roughly 19,000 clones, approximately 82% seen once. Sampling times: baseline, cycle 4 day 1, cycle 7 day 1. The TCR was taken from an adult with an advanced solid tumor such as melanoma, head and neck, liver or kidney cancer. Material: CD4+ or CD8+ T cells sorted from blood, obtained in a trial of the OX40 agonist ivuxolimab. The rearrangement uses TRBV29-1 and TRBJ2-7, with D possibly matching TRBD2 (6 bases). The CDR3 coding sequence is TGCAGCGCCTCTGGGGGGAACTACGAGCAGTACTTC. This gives the protein CSASGGNYEQYF.